The sequence of this T cell receptor beta chain was determined in a study of blood T cell repertoires in COVID-19. Study-wide background: Sites across the United States, Italy and Spain contributed samples from acute and convalescent COVID-19. PBMCs, B-cell-depleted T cells, or T cells provided the cDNA or gDNA that made up the material.

Methods used by the authors: Counts of nucleated cells, estimated from reference gene primer amplification, were obtained. The protocol was immunoSEQ multiplex PCR, while the TCRdb copy is restricted to in-frame clones and leaves out a portion. D and trimming were read from the DNA, whereas the V and J calls and clone size are those reported in that table. The table has about 58,000 clones, more than 75% seen once; the top ten hold nearly 7.5%. This CDR3 contains 13 residues. Trimming cost V 1 base and J 4 bases, with 6 bases left between them. CDR1 is SGHKS, CDR2 YYEKEE, per germline (reference sequence).

This receptor was obtained from a human donor with active COVID-19. The donor label of this sample is uncertain. This chain connects TRBV5-5 to TRBJ1-5; D is undetermined. The material sequenced was peripheral blood. The CDR3 nucleotides are TGTGCCAGCAGCTTGACAGTAAATCAGCCCCAGCATTTT. This gives the protein CASSLTVNQPQHF.